Following are 26 T cell receptor beta chains from one sample sequenced in a study of CD8+CD57+ T cells in acquired aplastic anemia. Genomic DNA acted as the template from which TCR beta VDJ combination and CDR3 sequence profiling were carried out. MiXCR was run by TCRdb on the reads, yielding one entry per CDR3 protein. The data show about 200,000 distinct CDR3 sequences, less than 75% seen once. Patients picked for sequencing had shown CD8+CD57+ cell expansion detected by flow cytometry. Material: sorted CD4+, CD8+, or CD8+CD57+ T cells (not recorded which) from PBMCs. The receptors here all came from a human donor with aplastic anemia.

This clonotype was observed a few times. The chain combines TRBV19 with TRBJ2-7; D is undetermined. V was shortened by 5 bases and J by 6 bases, with 5 bases between the two germline ends. The V gene's germline CDR1 is LNHDA and CDR2 SQIVND (reference sequence). This CDR3 is 10 amino acids long. Here the CDR3 reads CASSGGEQYF. The CDR3 DNA sequence: TGTGCCAGTAGTGGCGGCGAGCAGTACTTC.

This clonotype was seen once. Germline is not matched at one junction end, which may reflect a read error. The V call is TRBV10-2, the J call TRBJ2-7, with 9 bases aligning to TRBD1. Per germline, CDR1 WSHSY and CDR2 SAAADI. CDR3 length: 16 amino acids. The CDR3 DNA sequence: TGTGCCAGCAGCCAAGAAGGGACAGGGAGAGCCTACGAGCAGTACTTC. It specifies CASSQEGTGRAYEQYF.

On this clonotype itself: Germline and junction disagree at one end, which may indicate a read error. The chain joins TRBV6-1 to TRBJ1-4; 7 nucleotides align to TRBD1. CDR1 MNHNS and CDR2 SASEGT come from the germline V gene. This CDR3 region has 16 residues. The CDR3 DNA reads as TGTGCCATCAGTGAAAACCCGACAGGGCGAGGGGAAAAACTGTTTTTT. Translation gives CAISENPTGRGEKLFF.

V usage is TRBV7-9 and J usage is TRBJ2-7; D unresolved. The germline V gene encodes CDR1 SEHNR and CDR2 FQNEAQ (reference sequence). The V end lost 3 bases, the J end lost 3 bases, and 9 bases lay between the germline ends. The CDR3 is 13 amino acids. This CDR3 reads CASSLFKGYEQYF. Here the CDR3 DNA reads TGTGCCAGCAGCTTGTTTAAGGGCTACGAGCAGTACTTC.

In this sample, this clonotype turned up many times. The CDR3 region is CASSFGGIIFSNQPQHF. The CDR3 coding sequence is TGTGCCAGTAGCTTCGGGGGGATTATTTTTAGCAATCAGCCCCAGCATTTT. The chain employs TRBV19 and TRBJ1-5, with D maybe TRBD1 (5 bases). The V gene lost 6 bases and the J gene lost 0 bases, with 18 bases spanning the gap. Looked up from germline, CDR1 is LNHDA and CDR2 is SQIVND (reference sequence). This CDR3 spans 17 amino acids.

The V call is TRBV15, the J call TRBJ2-6; no firm D call. The germline CDR1 and CDR2 sequences are LNHNV and YYDKDF (reference sequence). This CDR3 is built from 16 residues. Trimming took off 5 bases at V and 2 bases at J, with 13 bases between the two ends. The CDR3 protein is CATSLPKVPGANVLTF. The CDR3 DNA reads TGTGCCACCAGCCTCCCGAAAGTTCCTGGGGCCAACGTCCTGACTTTC.

V gene TRBV7-6 combines with J gene TRBJ2-3; TRBD2 aligns across 7 bases. There are 17 residues in the CDR3. Looked up from germline, CDR1 is SGHVS and CDR2 is FNYEAQ. V lost 1 base, J lost 7 bases, and 14 bases stayed unmatched. The CDR3 DNA is TGTGCCAGCAGCTTAGAGGGCGGTGCGGGAGTACCGAATACGCAGTATTTT. This encodes CASSLEGGAGVPNTQYF.

The chain recombines TRBV7-8 with TRBJ2-7; D unclear. From germline, CDR1 is SGHVS and CDR2 FQNEAQ. The CDR3 has 14 amino acids. Trimming pared 5 bases from V and 3 bases from J, leaving 14 bases between. CDR3 in amino acids: CASSQSRASYEQYF. CDR3 in DNA: TGTGCCAGCAGCCAAAGCCGGGCAAGCTACGAGCAGTACTTC. Full variable domain (remainder filled in from reference TRBV7-8 and TRBJ2-7): GAGVSQSPRYKVAKRGQDVALRCDPISGHVSLFWYQQALGQGPEFLTYFQNEAQLDKSGLPSDRFFAERPEGSVSTLKIQRTQQEDSAVYLCASSQSRASYEQYFGPGTRLTVT.

V usage is TRBV27 and J usage is TRBJ2-3; D is possibly TRBD1 or TRBD2 (6 bases each). This CDR3 comprises 16 residues. Between the trimmed V and J ends, which lost 5 bases and 2 bases, there was a span of 17 bases. Germline lookup yields CDR1 MNHEY and CDR2 SMNVEV (reference sequence). CDR3 region: CASSLLSGATTDTQYF. As DNA, the CDR3 is TGTGCCAGCAGTCTCCTCTCGGGGGCGACCACAGATACGCAGTATTTT.

The chain carries TRBV2 and TRBJ2-3, with 12 bases aligning to TRBD2. V lost 8 bases and J lost 7; bases outside the gene matches: 19. The V gene's germline CDR1 is SNHLY and CDR2 FYNNEI. The CDR3 length is 18 residues. DNA of the CDR3: TGTGCCAGCCTCCCGATCCCCTTACTAGCGGGAGGAACAAATACGCAGTATTTT. Translation gives CASLPIPLLAGGTNTQYF.

This clonotype turned up a few times. The rearrangement joins TRBV12-3 or TRBV12-4 to TRBJ2-5; TRBD2 aligns across 13 bases. CDR3 length: 14 amino acids. J gave up 4 bases and V 5 bases, and 1 base lay outside the gene matches. The CDR3 DNA reads TGTGCCAGCAGTCGGACTAGCGGGGGAGAGACCCAGTACTTC. Translating it yields CASSRTSGGETQYF.

The chain combines TRBV20-1 with TRBJ2-3, with 7 positions matching TRBD2. CDR3 length: 16 residues. CDR1 is DFQATT and CDR2 is SNEGSKA in the germline V gene (reference sequence). V lost 3 bases and J lost 2; bases outside the gene matches: 11. CDR3 sequence: CSASTPSGEATDTQYF. The CDR3 region has the DNA TGCAGTGCTAGTACCCCAAGCGGGGAAGCCACAGATACGCAGTATTTT.

This clonotype was seen a handful of times. This chain's CDR3 is CASREGRGGYEQYF. Here the CDR3 DNA reads TGTGCCAGCAGGGAAGGGAGAGGAGGCTACGAGCAGTACTTC. The J gene is TRBJ2-7, the V gene TRBV13; TRBD2 is a possible D gene (5 bases). This CDR3 contains 14 residues. Per the germline V gene, CDR1 is PRHDT and CDR2 is FYEKMQ (reference sequence). Trimming shortened V by 6 bases and J by 3 bases, and 15 bases separated the two germline ends.

The chain couples TRBV20-1 to TRBJ1-4; D is undetermined. Germline V CDR1 and CDR2: DFQATT, SNEGSKA (reference sequence). V dropped 0 bases and J dropped 7 bases, with 0 bases sitting between them. The CDR3 consists of 10 residues. The CDR3 nucleotides read TGCAGTGCTAGAGATGAAAAACTGTTTTTT. Translating it yields CSARDEKLFF.

The chain uses TRBV20-1 and TRBJ1-1; D remains ambiguous. CDR3 length: 14 amino acids. V was cut by 6 bases and J by 1 base, with 15 bases left in between. Germline V CDR1 and CDR2: DFQATT, SNEGSKA (reference sequence). CDR3 nucleotide sequence: TGCAGTGCCAGCCTTAACCCTGGGAACACTGAAGCTTTCTTT. As protein: CSASLNPGNTEAFF.

In its sample, this clonotype was seen a few times. The rearrangement joins TRBV27 to TRBJ1-5; D gene ambiguous. CDR1 is MNHEY and CDR2 is SMNVEV in the germline V gene (reference sequence). The CDR3 runs 13 residues. The ends were cut back, 1 base at V and 4 bases at J, with 5 bases in the middle. The CDR3 coding sequence is TGTGCCAGCAGTTTATACAAGAATCAGCCCCAGCATTTT. Translating it yields CASSLYKNQPQHF.

The V and J genes are TRBV7-9 and TRBJ2-7; D is uncertain. V lost 2 bases and J lost 3, with 5 bases in between. The CDR3 extends over 12 amino acids. Germline V CDR1 and CDR2: SEHNR, FQNEAQ (reference sequence). This CDR3 is CASSLPNYEQYF. Written as DNA, the CDR3 is TGTGCCAGCAGCTTACCGAACTACGAGCAGTACTTC.

The V call is TRBV7-9, the J call TRBJ2-3; a weak D match, TRBD2 (5 bases). CDR3 length: 14 residues. Germline lookup yields CDR1 SEHNR and CDR2 FQNEAQ (reference sequence). V lost 5 bases and J 6 bases, leaving 15 bases between the germline ends. This chain's CDR3 is CASSLQLRRDTQYF. CDR3 sequence (DNA): TGTGCCAGCAGCCTCCAACTTAGGAGGGATACGCAGTATTTT.

This clonotype occurred a few times. This chain links TRBV7-2 with TRBJ1-2; D not certain. Germline V CDR1 and CDR2: SGHTA, FQGNSA. Trimming shortened V by 8 bases and J by 5 bases, and 21 bases separated the two germline ends. CDR3 size: 15 residues. DNA for the CDR3: TGTGCCAGCGCCACAGAGGGCCACAGAACTTATGGCTACACCTTC. Translation: CASATEGHRTYGYTF.

The sample holds one count of this clonotype. The V and J genes are TRBV20-1 and TRBJ1-5, with D unresolved. The CDR3 loop spans 14 amino acids. Trimming pared 2 bases from V and 1 base from J, leaving 9 bases between. Looked up from germline, CDR1 is DFQATT and CDR2 is SNEGSKA (reference sequence). CDR3 DNA: TGCAGTGCTAGATGGCACGACAGCAATCAGCCCCAGCATTTT. This translates into CSARWHDSNQPQHF.

V is TRBV7-9 and J is TRBJ2-7; 8 nucleotides match TRBD2. Germline CDR1 is SEHNR and CDR2 is FQNEAQ (reference sequence). The V gene end was trimmed by 5 bases and the J gene end by 1 base; junction bases not matched to a gene: 10. This CDR3 region has 16 residues. The CDR3 here is CASSRTGGFISYEQYF. CDR3 DNA: TGTGCCAGCAGCCGGACGGGGGGGTTCATTTCCTACGAGCAGTACTTC. The full variable domain, completed using reference TRBV7-9 and TRBJ2-7, is DTGVSQNPRHKITKRGQNVTFRCDPISEHNRLYWYRQTLGQGPEFLTYFQNEAQLEKSRLLSDRFSAERPKGSFSTLEIQRTEQGDSAMYLCASSRTGGFISYEQYFGPGTRLTVT.

The rearrangement uses TRBV11-3 and TRBJ2-1, with D perhaps TRBD1 (7 bases). Germline CDR1 and CDR2: SGHNT and YENEEA. V lost 4 bases to trimming and J lost 3 bases, with 13 bases between them. This CDR3 has 15 amino acids. The CDR3 region is CASSYRQGGYNEQFF. In nucleotides, the CDR3 is TGTGCCAGCAGCTACCGACAGGGAGGCTACAATGAGCAGTTCTTC.

With respect to this clonotype: The junction shows a germline mismatch at one end, possibly a read error. The rearrangement joins TRBV7-7 to TRBJ2-5; D possibly corresponds to TRBD2 (5 bases). CDR3 length: 14 residues. CDR1 SSHAT and CDR2 FNYEAQ come from the germline V gene (reference sequence). CDR3 nucleotides: TGTGCTAGCAGCTTAGTTGCGGGCCCAGAGACCCAGTACTTC. It yields the protein CASSLVAGPETQYF.

V is TRBV24-1 and J is TRBJ1-5; possibly TRBD1 for D (5 bases). Germline-derived CDR1 and CDR2 are KGHDR and SFDVKD. Trimming stripped 9 bases from V and 2 bases from J, with 19 bases between. This CDR3 has 16 amino acids. The CDR3 region is CATHAGDGRGNQPQHF. CDR3 DNA sequence: TGTGCCACCCACGCGGGGGACGGGAGGGGCAATCAGCCCCAGCATTTT.

The V call is TRBV7-8, the J call TRBJ2-7, with D hard to call. The germline V and J ends were trimmed by 11 bases and 3 bases, with 20 bases remaining between them. Germline V gene sequence: CDR1 SGHVS, CDR2 FQNEAQ. The CDR3 runs 14 residues. CDR3 DNA sequence: TGTGCCGTTGGAAGCCCGGGTGGGATCTACGAGCAGTACTTC. Translated: CAVGSPGGIYEQYF.

This clonotype was seen at least ten times. V and J are TRBV5-8 and TRBJ2-3, with a possible D match to TRBD2 (6 bases). Per germline, CDR1 SGHTS and CDR2 YDEGEE. V lost 10 bases to trimming and J lost 4 bases, with 13 bases between them. The CDR3 is 12 residues long. DNA for the CDR3: TGTGCCGCGGGGCTAGCAGCAGATACGCAGTATTTT. This gives the protein CAAGLAADTQYF.